This entry concerns a single T cell receptor beta chain. The study drew the donors from its roughly 120-subject validation cohort, separate from the approximately 700-subject first cohort. This sample stems from a study of cytomegalovirus exposure and HLA in healthy donors. Trimming took off 1 base at V and 7 bases at J, with 10 bases between the two ends. The CDR3 has 14 residues. The V gene's germline CDR1 is SGHAT and CDR2 FQNNGV. Clones were sequenced by immunoSEQ multiplex PCR, and TCRdb holds only the in-frame ones, with some missing. The sample contains tens of thousands of clones, about 90% of which appear only once.

V usage is TRBV11-2 and J usage is TRBJ1-4; perhaps TRBD1 as D (5 bases). The sample was PBMCs. This receptor was taken from a young woman in good health and CMV-seropositive. For the CDR3, the DNA is TGTGCCAGCAGCTTAGCAGGGAAAAGTGAAAAACTGTTTTTT. Amino acid sequence: CASSLAGKSEKLFF.